Presented here are 13 T cell receptor beta chains from one specimen sequenced in a study of T-cell reconstitution after alpha-beta-depleted transplantation in children. The TCRbeta library incorporated unique molecular identifiers. TCRdb processed the PCR reads anew with MiXCR; each CDR3 protein has one entry. This table holds hundreds of thousands of distinct CDR3 sequences, roughly 15% found once. The source material was PBMCs from the stem cell graft donor, sampled from the stem cell graft. The receptors originated from a human donor who donated a stem cell graft to a child with acute myeloid leukemia.

This clonotype was picked up many times. The chain employs TRBV7-2 and TRBJ2-1, with 8 bases identical to TRBD1. Germline V CDR1 and CDR2: SGHTA, FQGNSA. The CDR3 is 15 amino acids. The V and J ends lost 5 bases and 3 bases, in that order; junction bases with no gene match: 6. The CDR3 here is CASSLEGQVYNEQFF. CDR3 sequence (DNA): TGTGCCAGCAGCCTAGAGGGACAGGTCTACAATGAGCAGTTCTTC.

The gene calls are TRBV12-3 or TRBV12-4 and TRBJ2-3; 10 bases agree with TRBD2. Unmatched junction bases numbered 10, after V lost 7 bases and J lost 6 bases. This CDR3 is 15 amino acids long. The CDR3 coding sequence is TGTGCCAGCAAAGATGAGCGGGGGGGTAGGGATACGCAGTATTTT. Translated, it gives CASKDERGGRDTQYF.

The rearrangement joins TRBV4-1 to TRBJ2-3; 9 bases are a match to TRBD2. The V gene end was trimmed by 1 base and the J gene end by 5 bases; junction bases not matched to a gene: 7. The CDR3 sequence is 16 residues long. Per the germline V gene, CDR1 is MGHRA and CDR2 is YSYEKL. The DNA of the CDR3 is TGCGCCAGCAGCCAAGTCGCGGGGGGGCGGGGAGATACGCAGTATTTT. As protein: CASSQVAGGRGDTQYF.

This clonotype was seen many times. The chain is built from TRBV20-1 and TRBJ2-7; 12 bases are shared with TRBD2. This CDR3 comprises 14 residues. With 6 bases clipped from V and 6 bases from J, the junction kept 9 bases outside the gene matches. From germline, CDR1 is DFQATT and CDR2 SNEGSKA (reference sequence). The CDR3 DNA reads TGCAGTGCGGGGGCGGGACTAGCGGGTGTCGAGCAGTACTTC. Amino acid sequence: CSAGAGLAGVEQYF.

This clonotype was counted at least ten times. This chain links TRBV5-1 with TRBJ2-3, with TRBD2 matching over 13 bases. V shed 5 bases and J 5 bases; nucleotides not matched to a gene: 5. This CDR3 has 15 amino acids. CDR1 SGHRS and CDR2 YFSETQ come from the germline V gene. DNA of the CDR3: TGCGCCAGCAGTCGGACTAGCGGGGGCGGAGATACGCAGTATTTT. Its translation: CASSRTSGGGDTQYF.

This clonotype was observed a few times. The V and J genes are TRBV7-9 and TRBJ1-2; 10 bases agree with TRBD1. This CDR3 is built from 14 residues. V dropped 1 base and J dropped 8; count of bases not matched to a gene: 4. Germline CDR1 reads SEHNR; CDR2 reads FQNEAQ (reference sequence). The CDR3 loop is CASSLVTGGGGYTF. The CDR3 bases are TGTGCCAGCAGCTTAGTGACAGGGGGCGGAGGCTACACCTTC.

Concerning this clonotype: A much larger clone differs from this one at a single base, so this may be a read error. The rearrangement joins TRBV10-2 to TRBJ1-1; 7 bases map to TRBD1. The CDR3 sequence is 12 residues long. After removal of 6 bases from V and 5 bases from J, the junction contained 3 bases not matched to a gene. In germline, CDR1 is WSHSY, CDR2 SAAADI. The CDR3 DNA is TGCGCCAGCAGGGGACAGAGAACTGAAGCTTTCTTT. Protein: CASRGQRTEAFF.

The table lists this clonotype with many counts. J is TRBJ1-2 and V is TRBV12-3 or TRBV12-4; D uncertain. CDR3 length: 12 residues. Trimming shortened V by 6 bases and J by 4 bases, and 9 bases separated the two germline ends. This chain's CDR3 is CASSFSSYGYTF. In DNA form, the CDR3 reads TGTGCCAGCAGCTTTTCAAGCTATGGCTACACCTTC.

This clonotype has at least ten counts. The V call is TRBV7-2, the J call TRBJ1-5, with D hard to call. The CDR3 runs 14 residues. Germline loops: CDR1 SGHTA, CDR2 FQGNSA. V dropped 2 bases and J dropped 3 bases, with 8 bases sitting between them. This CDR3 is CASSLNPFNQPQHF. As DNA, the CDR3 is TGTGCCAGCAGCTTAAACCCGTTCAATCAGCCCCAGCATTTT. The full variable domain, its missing parts supplied by reference TRBV7-2 and TRBJ1-5, is GAGVSQSPSNKVTEKGKDVELRCDPISGHTALYWYRQSLGQGLEFLIYFQGNSAPDKSGLPSDRFSAERTGGSVSTLTIQRTQQEDSAVYLCASSLNPFNQPQHFGDGTRLSIL.

As regards this clonotype: A much larger clone lies a single base off, so this may be a read error. This chain links TRBV20-1 with TRBJ2-1; a weak D match, TRBD1 (6 bases). Germline CDR1 and CDR2: DFQATT and SNEGSKA (reference sequence). The CDR3 totals 12 residues. CDR3 coding DNA: TGCAGGGCTAGACTGGACAGCAATGAGCAGTTCTTC. Its translation is CRARLDSNEQFF.

V is TRBV4-2 and J is TRBJ1-1; D might be TRBD1 (6 bases). The CDR3 length is 15 residues. CDR1 and CDR2 from the germline V gene are LGHNA and YNFKEQ. Deletions cut 0 bases from V and 0 bases from J, with 8 bases between. CDR3 protein: CASSQEGAMNTEAFF. CDR3 DNA: TGTGCCAGCAGCCAAGAGGGGGCTATGAACACTGAAGCTTTCTTT.

Many counts were recorded for this clonotype. The genes are TRBV12-3 or TRBV12-4 and TRBJ1-1; no clear D gene. Trimming removed 6 bases at V and 4 bases at J, with 12 bases between. The CDR3 sequence is 13 residues long. The CDR3 protein is CASSFGPRTEAFF. Here the CDR3 DNA reads TGTGCCAGCAGCTTTGGACCCCGCACTGAAGCTTTCTTT.

J is TRBJ2-6 and V is TRBV20-1; 9 bases are a match to TRBD1. CDR1 and CDR2 from the germline V gene are DFQATT and SNEGSKA (reference sequence). The junction had 7 bases not matched to a gene; V was cut back by 0 bases and J by 4 bases. This CDR3 is built from 17 residues. CDR3 loop: CSAREGQGSWGANVLTF. CDR3 sequence (DNA): TGCAGTGCTAGAGAGGGACAGGGTTCGTGGGGGGCCAACGTCCTGACTTTC.